A single sample gave rise to the 30 T cell receptor beta chains below, sequenced in a study of T cell responses to AZD1222 COVID-19 vaccine (dated by TCRdb to about 2021). Library prep was done by the immunoSEQ multiplex PCR assay. Here the immuneACCESS table is served through TCRdb, limited to in-frame sequences with V and J called. Missing clones are a known gap in these copies; in checked studies unresolved V genes cover under half, and the rest lacks a known reason. This sample gives roughly 120,000 clones in total; 88% of them show up just once. Under 4.5% of the sample is held by the ten biggest clonotypes. The intended sense of this specimen's time point label: baseline before first vaccination. The material was peripheral blood, obtained on day 0 of AZD1222 vaccination. All receptors come from an adult in good health.

The chain carries TRBV11-3 and TRBJ2-5; D is unclear. CDR1 and CDR2 (germline): SGHNT, YENEEA. The CDR3 length is 12 residues. V lost 3 bases, J lost 7 bases, and 9 bases lay in between. CDR3 nucleotide sequence: TGTGCCAGCAGCTTGAGCTCCGGGACCCAGTACTTC. This gives the protein CASSLSSGTQYF.

This clone was recorded a few times. The genes are TRBV5-1 and TRBJ2-1; 11 nucleotides align to TRBD2. CDR1 is SGHRS, CDR2 YFSETQ, per germline. The CDR3 spans 15 residues. The V and J ends lost 1 base and 7 bases, in that order; junction bases with no gene match: 4. The CDR3 loop is CASSLTSGRGNEQFF. In DNA, the CDR3 is TGCGCCAGCAGCTTGACTAGCGGGAGAGGGAATGAGCAGTTCTTC.

In regard to this clone: The same CDR3 also results from other DNA sequences found in this sample. J is TRBJ1-1 and V is TRBV19; the D is unclear. V dropped 6 bases and J dropped 1 base, with 9 bases sitting between them. The germline CDR1 and CDR2 sequences are LNHDA and SQIVND (reference sequence). The CDR3 extends over 13 amino acids. CDR3 coding DNA: TGTGCCAGTAGGGATCACCGGAACACTGAAGCTTTCTTT. This translates into CASRDHRNTEAFF.

The V call is TRBV7-2, the J call TRBJ2-5, with D maybe TRBD1 (5 bases). Between the trimmed V and J ends, which lost 0 bases and 2 bases, there was a span of 10 bases. The CDR3 sequence is 15 residues long. Germline V lookup: CDR1 SGHTA, CDR2 FQGNSA. CDR3 sequence (DNA): TGTGCCAGCAGCTTAGCGGGGCCACGTCAAGAGACCCAGTACTTC. It translates to CASSLAGPRQETQYF.

The chain is built from TRBV20-1 and TRBJ1-5; D is ambiguous. The CDR3 consists of 13 residues. Germline V gives CDR1 DFQATT, CDR2 SNEGSKA (reference sequence). Deletions cut 3 bases from V and 5 bases from J, with 11 bases between. CDR3 coding DNA: TGCAGTGCTAGTCCCCCTCAAGATCAGCCCCAGCATTTT. Residues: CSASPPQDQPQHF.

The V and J genes are TRBV9 and TRBJ2-3; no firm D call. Deletions cut 3 bases from V and 3 bases from J, with 14 bases between. The CDR3 runs 15 residues. CDR1 is SGDLS, CDR2 YYNGEE, per germline. The CDR3 DNA reads as TGTGCCAGCAGCGAGTCCACTGTGAGGACAGATACGCAGTATTTT. Its translation is CASSESTVRTDTQYF.

CDR3 nucleotides: TGTGCCAGTAGCAGACAGGGGAGCACAGATACGCAGTATTTT. Encoded protein: CASSRQGSTDTQYF. The V gene is TRBV19, the J gene TRBJ2-3; 8 bases align to TRBD1. Germline CDR1 LNHDA, CDR2 SQIVND (reference sequence). Trimming at V came to 6 bases and at J to 0 bases, leaving 2 bases not matched to a gene. This CDR3 region has 14 residues.

This chain uses TRBV6-5 with TRBJ1-5; 7 bases line up with TRBD1. CDR3 size: 13 residues. V shed 6 bases, J shed 9 bases, and the junction held 8 bases outside the gene matches. Germline V gives CDR1 MNHEY, CDR2 SVGAGI. DNA for the CDR3: TGTGCCAGCAGCTCTGACAGGGTGTCGCCCCAGCATTTT. Its protein product is CASSSDRVSPQHF.

This clone was seen a few times. The CDR3 DNA reads as TGTGCCAGCAGCCAAGTTGGGACAGGGGGTTTTTCACCCCTCCACTTT. Amino acids: CASSQVGTGGFSPLHF. J is TRBJ1-6 and V is TRBV3-1 (or the pseudogene TRBV3-2), with 11 nucleotides matching TRBD1. This CDR3 region has 16 residues. In germline, CDR1 is LGHDT, CDR2 YNNKEL (reference sequence). The V segment lost 1 base and the J segment 9 bases; nucleotides outside the gene matches: 5.

The chain joins TRBV6-5 to TRBJ1-5, with D uncertain. The V and J ends lost 6 bases and 4 bases respectively, with 13 bases between them. CDR1 is MNHEY and CDR2 is SVGAGI in the germline V gene. CDR3 length: 14 residues. This CDR3 reads CASSKRTENQPQHF. Written as DNA, the CDR3 is TGTGCCAGCAGCAAACGGACGGAGAATCAGCCCCAGCATTTT.

This sequence joins TRBV27 and TRBJ1-1; D gene ambiguous. From germline, CDR1 is MNHEY and CDR2 SMNVEV (reference sequence). V was pared by 2 bases and J by 0 bases, with 7 bases between. The CDR3 is 14 residues long. CDR3 coding DNA: TGTGCCAGCAGTTTAGGACCCTTGAACACTGAAGCTTTCTTT. Translation: CASSLGPLNTEAFF.

The chain recombines TRBV27 with TRBJ1-6; 8 bases are a match to TRBD1. The germline V gene encodes CDR1 MNHEY and CDR2 SMNVEV (reference sequence). CDR3 length: 15 amino acids. V lost 2 bases, J lost 7 bases, and 4 bases stayed unmatched. CDR3: CASSLGQGANSPLHF. The CDR3 bases are TGTGCCAGCAGTTTAGGGCAGGGGGCGAATTCACCCCTCCACTTT.

The chain links TRBV11-3 to TRBJ2-1, with D possibly being TRBD2 (6 bases). Per germline, CDR1 SGHNT and CDR2 YENEEA. CDR3 size: 15 residues. V was trimmed by 5 bases and J by 1 base, leaving 12 bases between them. The CDR3 sequence is CASSNREKSYNEQFF. The CDR3, as DNA: TGTGCCAGCAGCAACCGGGAGAAGTCCTACAATGAGCAGTTCTTC.

This chain joins TRBV24-1 and TRBJ2-7, with TRBD1 matching 7 bases. The CDR3 is made up of 14 amino acids. CDR1 and CDR2 from the germline V gene are KGHDR and SFDVKD. The junction had 9 bases not matched to a gene; V was cut back by 4 bases and J by 7 bases. In DNA, the CDR3 is TGTGCCACCAGTGAGGCCGGGACAGTAAGGGAGCAGTACTTC. Its translation: CATSEAGTVREQYF.

The chain combines TRBV2 with TRBJ2-7; 9 bases map to TRBD2. CDR1 is SNHLY and CDR2 is FYNNEI in the germline V gene. V shed 6 bases, J shed 6 bases, and the junction held 18 bases outside the gene matches. This CDR3 is built from 17 residues. The CDR3 spells CASRDTITGLARREQYF. CDR3 DNA sequence: TGTGCCAGCAGGGACACCATCACGGGACTAGCCCGGCGCGAGCAGTACTTC.

The chain has TRBV2 and TRBJ2-2; perhaps TRBD1 as D (7 bases). Germline loops: CDR1 SNHLY, CDR2 FYNNEI. The V and J ends lost 4 bases and 5 bases respectively, with 11 bases between them. CDR3 length equals 14 residues. The chain's CDR3 is CASSGQGGTGELFF. The CDR3 bases are TGTGCCAGCAGTGGCCAGGGGGGAACCGGGGAGCTGTTTTTT.

This clone turned up a few times. This sample also contains other DNA sequences that code for the same CDR3. V gene TRBV29-1 combines with J gene TRBJ1-3; no clear D gene. Germline assignment: CDR1 SQVTM and CDR2 ANQGSEA. There are 13 residues in the CDR3. V was shortened by 5 bases and J by 4 bases, with 12 bases between the two germline ends. The CDR3 bases are TGCAGCGTTACGAGGGTAGCAGGAAACACCATATATTTT. Its translation is CSVTRVAGNTIYF.

V and J are TRBV30 and TRBJ1-3; no definite D call. Germline V gene data show CDR1 as GTSNPN and CDR2 as SVGIG (reference sequence). V was shortened by 1 base and J by 0 bases, with 4 bases between the two germline ends. The CDR3 loop spans 13 amino acids. The CDR3 nucleotides are TGTGCCTGGAGTGGGGTCTCTGGAAACACCATATATTTT. Translated: CAWSGVSGNTIYF.

In its sample, this clone was seen a few times. This chain links TRBV19 with TRBJ2-6, with 7 positions matching TRBD1. Germline CDR1 LNHDA, CDR2 SQIVND (reference sequence). The ends lost 8 bases at V and 0 bases at J; junction bases unmatched: 10. The CDR3 loop spans 17 amino acids. The CDR3 DNA follows: TGTGCCAGTCGGTTACAGGGGCTTAGCTCTGGGGCCAACGTCCTGACTTTC. Protein product: CASRLQGLSSGANVLTF. Full variable domain (rest looked up from reference TRBV19 and TRBJ2-6): DGGITQSPKYLFRKEGQNVTLSCEQNLNHDAMYWYRQDPGQGLRLIYYSQIVNDFQKGDIAEGYSVSREKKESFPLTVTSAQKNPTAFYLCASRLQGLSSGANVLTFGAGSRLTVL.

The chain recombines TRBV11-2 with TRBJ1-1, with 7 bases identical to TRBD1. The CDR3 contains 16 residues. Trimming cost V 3 bases and J 0 bases; bases outside gene matches: 7. Germline CDR1 reads SGHAT; CDR2 reads FQNNGV. CDR3 residues: CASSFTSGTVNTEAFF. The CDR3 DNA reads as TGTGCCAGCAGCTTTACCTCCGGGACAGTGAACACTGAAGCTTTCTTT.

The chain combines TRBV30 with TRBJ2-7; 7 bases map to TRBD2. The CDR3 has 12 residues. Germline values: CDR1 GTSNPN, CDR2 SVGIG (reference sequence). Germline trimming cut 5 bases from V and 3 bases from J; bases unmatched to any gene: 4. In DNA, the CDR3 is TGTGCCTGGGCGGGAGAGTACTACGAGCAGTACTTC. Its protein is CAWAGEYYEQYF.

The rearrangement joins TRBV25-1 to TRBJ2-3, with a tentative D call TRBD1 (7 bases). V lost 3 bases and J lost 1, with 17 bases in between. CDR1 MGHDK and CDR2 SYGVNS come from the germline V gene. The CDR3 sequence is 17 residues long. CDR3 sequence (DNA): TGTGCCAGCAGTGAGCAGGGGGGCAGGGCGGGCACAGATACGCAGTATTTT. Translating it yields CASSEQGGRAGTDTQYF. The variable domain in full, completed from reference TRBV25-1 and TRBJ2-3, reads EADIYQTPRYLVIGTGKKITLECSQTMGHDKMYWYQQDPGMELHLIHYSYGVNSTEKGDLSSESTVSRIRTEHFPLTLESARPSHTSQYLCASSEQGGRAGTDTQYFGPGTRLTVL.

In DNA, the CDR3 is TGTGCCAGCAGATTCCTAGCGGGGGGCGGAAGCACAGATACGCAGTATTTT. Translated: CASRFLAGGGSTDTQYF. This chain joins TRBV7-2 and TRBJ2-3, with TRBD2 matching over 11 bases. This CDR3 is built from 17 residues. Germline CDR1 and CDR2: SGHTA and FQGNSA. The J segment lost 0 bases and the V segment lost 6 bases, leaving 8 bases of the junction unmatched.

The chain combines TRBV7-9 with TRBJ1-2, with TRBD1 as a possible D gene (6 bases). This CDR3 region has 14 residues. Per germline, CDR1 SEHNR and CDR2 FQNEAQ (reference sequence). V lost 5 bases and J lost 4, with 14 bases in between. CDR3 sequence (DNA): TGTGCCAGCAGCGGTAACAGGGAATCCTATGGCTACACCTTC. Protein sequence: CASSGNRESYGYTF.

The V gene is TRBV6-2 or TRBV6-3, the J gene TRBJ2-1; the D gene is possibly TRBD2 (7 bases). CDR1 and CDR2 from the germline V gene are MNHEY and SVGEGT. The CDR3 is made up of 16 amino acids. Trimming shortened V by 2 bases and J by 4 bases, and 15 bases separated the two germline ends. CDR3 in DNA: TGTGCCAGCAGTTACGGAACGGGGGGCCATTACAATGAGCAGTTCTTC. The encoded protein is CASSYGTGGHYNEQFF.

DNA for the CDR3: TGCGCCAGCAGCATGCGACCGGGACAGGGGTTGTACGAGCAGTACTTC. This encodes CASSMRPGQGLYEQYF. This chain joins TRBV5-1 and TRBJ2-7; 10 bases line up with TRBD1. The length of the CDR3 is 16 residues. Trimming removed 4 bases from V and 4 bases from J; junction bases left unmatched: 11. CDR1 and CDR2 from the germline V gene are SGHRS and YFSETQ.

The chain combines TRBV6-4 with TRBJ1-6; 8 bases are shared with TRBD1. With V trimmed by 6 bases and J by 10 bases, 5 bases remained unmatched. CDR3 length equals 13 residues. Germline values: CDR1 MRHNA, CDR2 SNTAGT. The CDR3 region is CASRDRARSPLHF. The CDR3 DNA sequence: TGTGCCAGCAGGGACAGGGCGCGCTCACCCCTCCACTTT.

This clone was detected once. This specimen includes other DNA sequences encoding the same CDR3. The chain links TRBV7-2 to TRBJ2-5; 7 nucleotides match TRBD1. CDR1 is SGHTA and CDR2 is FQGNSA in the germline V gene. The CDR3 sequence is 13 residues long. The junction had 3 bases not matched to a gene; V was cut back by 3 bases and J by 5 bases. In nucleotides, the CDR3 is TGTGCCAGCAGCTTCCCAGGGGGTGAGACCCAGTACTTC. It is translated as CASSFPGGETQYF.

V usage is TRBV28 and J usage is TRBJ2-3, with TRBD2 identical over 12 bases. The V gene's germline CDR1 is MDHEN and CDR2 SYDVKM. V gave up 6 bases and J gave up 1 base; unmatched junction bases: 2. This CDR3 has 15 amino acids. The CDR3 bases are TGTGCCAGCAGCCGACTAGCGGGAGGCACAGATACGCAGTATTTT. Translating it yields CASSRLAGGTDTQYF.

The chain couples TRBV7-6 to TRBJ1-2; 8 nucleotides match TRBD1. CDR3 length equals 15 residues. V dropped 3 bases and J dropped 5; count of bases not matched to a gene: 8. Germline assignment: CDR1 SGHVS and CDR2 FNYEAQ. DNA for the CDR3: TGTGCCAGCAGCTTCGGACAGGGATCAGGATATGGCTACACCTTC. Translated, it gives CASSFGQGSGYGYTF.